This T cell receptor (beta chain) was found in a study of molecular identifiers for immune sequencing clone quantification. Trimming took 2 bases from V and 4 from J; bases not matched to a gene: 4. CDR1 is MNHEY and CDR2 is SVGAGI in the germline V gene. The CDR3 extends over 14 amino acids. This clonotype was seen many times. With 10%, 30% or 50% of RNA, about 20,000 to 1,100,000 naive CD8 T cells were sequenced. When naive CD8 T cells were sorted, they were gated as CD8+CD4-CCR7+CD45RA+. TCRdb fed the PCR reads into MiXCR, producing one record per CDR3 protein. The data show about 70,000 distinct CDR3 sequences, with 15% to 20% seen just once and 1.5% held by the top ten.

This sequence originates from a human donor in good health. Some libraries in this study had Jurkat cell RNA spiked in. J is TRBJ2-7 and V is TRBV6-5; 8 nucleotides align to TRBD1. Source material: naive CD8+ T cells from blood, with Jurkat cell RNA spiked in. This sample's subset: FACS-sorted CD8+CD4-CCR7+CD45RA+ naive T cells. CDR3 sequence reads: CASSYLDRGYEQYF. CDR3 nucleotides: TGTGCCAGCAGTTACCTCGACAGGGGATACGAGCAGTACTTC.